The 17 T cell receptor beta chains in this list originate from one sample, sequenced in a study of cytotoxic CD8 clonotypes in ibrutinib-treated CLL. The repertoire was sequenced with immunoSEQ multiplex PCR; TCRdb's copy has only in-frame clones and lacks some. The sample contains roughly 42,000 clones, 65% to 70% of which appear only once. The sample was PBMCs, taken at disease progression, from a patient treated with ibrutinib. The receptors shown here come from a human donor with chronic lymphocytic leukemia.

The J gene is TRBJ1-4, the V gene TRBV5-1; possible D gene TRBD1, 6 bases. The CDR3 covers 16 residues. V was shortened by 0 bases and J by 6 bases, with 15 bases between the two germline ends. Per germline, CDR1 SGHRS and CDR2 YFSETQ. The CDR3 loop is CASSLEGDVRYEKLFF. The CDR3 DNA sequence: TGCGCCAGCAGCTTGGAGGGGGACGTACGGTATGAAAAACTGTTTTTT. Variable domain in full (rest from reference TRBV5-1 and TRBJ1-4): KAGVTQTPRYLIKTRGQQVTLSCSPISGHRSVSWYQQTPGQGLQFLFEYFSETQRNKGNFPGRFSGRQFSNSRSEMNVSTLELGDSALYLCASSLEGDVRYEKLFFGSGTQLSVL.

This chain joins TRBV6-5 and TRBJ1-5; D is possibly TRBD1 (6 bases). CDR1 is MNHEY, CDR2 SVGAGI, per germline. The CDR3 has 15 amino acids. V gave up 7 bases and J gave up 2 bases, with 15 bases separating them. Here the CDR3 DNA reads TGTGCCAGCACCCCAACGGGGGCGGGCAATCAGCCCCAGCATTTT. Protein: CASTPTGAGNQPQHF.

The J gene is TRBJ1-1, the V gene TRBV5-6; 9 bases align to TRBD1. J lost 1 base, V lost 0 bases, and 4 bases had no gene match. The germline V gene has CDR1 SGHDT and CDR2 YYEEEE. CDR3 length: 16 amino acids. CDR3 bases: TGTGCCAGCAGCTTGGACAGGGGGCTAGAGAACACTGAAGCTTTCTTT. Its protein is CASSLDRGLENTEAFF.

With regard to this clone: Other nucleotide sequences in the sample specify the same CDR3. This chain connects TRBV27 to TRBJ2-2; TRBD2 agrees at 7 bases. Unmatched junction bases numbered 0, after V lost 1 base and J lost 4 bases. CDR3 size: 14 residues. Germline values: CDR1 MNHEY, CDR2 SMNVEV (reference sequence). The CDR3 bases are TGTGCCAGCAGTTTATGGGGGGGCACCGGGGAGCTGTTTTTT. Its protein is CASSLWGGTGELFF.

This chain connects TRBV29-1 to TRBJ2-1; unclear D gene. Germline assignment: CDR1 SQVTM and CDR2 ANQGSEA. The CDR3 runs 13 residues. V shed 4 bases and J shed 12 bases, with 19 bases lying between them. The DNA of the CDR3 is TGCAGCGTTGGGGCCTTGGGAAGCTTGATGCAGTTCTTC. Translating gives CSVGALGSLMQFF.

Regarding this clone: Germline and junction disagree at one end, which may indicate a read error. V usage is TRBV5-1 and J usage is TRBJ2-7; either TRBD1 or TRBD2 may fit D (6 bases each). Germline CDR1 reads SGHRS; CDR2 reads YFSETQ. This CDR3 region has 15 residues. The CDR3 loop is CASSLEGDPTSEQYF. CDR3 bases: TGCGCCAGCAGTTTGGAGGGGGATCCTACATCCGAGCAGTACTTC.

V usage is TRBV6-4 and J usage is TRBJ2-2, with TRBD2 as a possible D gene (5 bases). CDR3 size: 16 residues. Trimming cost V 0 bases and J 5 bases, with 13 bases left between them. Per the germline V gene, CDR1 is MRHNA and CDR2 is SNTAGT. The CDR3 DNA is TGTGCCAGCAGTGACTCTTATGGAGGCCGGACCGGGGAGCTGTTTTTT. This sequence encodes CASSDSYGGRTGELFF.

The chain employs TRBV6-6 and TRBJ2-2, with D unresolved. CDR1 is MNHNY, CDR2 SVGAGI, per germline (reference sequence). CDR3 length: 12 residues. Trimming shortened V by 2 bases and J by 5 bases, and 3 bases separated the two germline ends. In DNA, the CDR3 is TGTGCCAGCAGTTACCATACCGGGGAGCTGTTTTTT. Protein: CASSYHTGELFF.

In nucleotides, the CDR3 is TGCGCCAGCAGCAGACAAGCGGGAGGGCCGGTCAATGAGCAGTTCTTC. Its translation is CASSRQAGGPVNEQFF. The chain employs TRBV5-1 and TRBJ2-1, with 10 bases lining up with TRBD2. Losses at the gene ends were 4 bases for V and 6 bases for J; bases not matched to a gene: 10. Germline values: CDR1 SGHRS, CDR2 YFSETQ. The CDR3 has 16 residues.

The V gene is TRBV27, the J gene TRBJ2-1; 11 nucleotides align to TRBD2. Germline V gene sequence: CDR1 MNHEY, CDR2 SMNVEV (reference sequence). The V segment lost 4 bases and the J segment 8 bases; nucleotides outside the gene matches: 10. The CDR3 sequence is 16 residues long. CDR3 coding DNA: TGTGCCAGCAGTTGGAGTAGCGGGAGGGGTGTTGATGAGCAGTTCTTC. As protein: CASSWSSGRGVDEQFF.

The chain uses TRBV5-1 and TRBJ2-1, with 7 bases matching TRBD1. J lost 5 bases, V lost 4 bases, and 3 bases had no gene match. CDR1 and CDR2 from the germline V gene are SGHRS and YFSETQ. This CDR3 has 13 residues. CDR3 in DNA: TGCGCCAGCAGCATAGGACAGGACAATGAGCAGTTCTTC. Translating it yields CASSIGQDNEQFF. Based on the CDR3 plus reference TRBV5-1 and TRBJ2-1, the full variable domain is KAGVTQTPRYLIKTRGQQVTLSCSPISGHRSVSWYQQTPGQGLQFLFEYFSETQRNKGNFPGRFSGRQFSNSRSEMNVSTLELGDSALYLCASSIGQDNEQFFGPGTRLTVL.

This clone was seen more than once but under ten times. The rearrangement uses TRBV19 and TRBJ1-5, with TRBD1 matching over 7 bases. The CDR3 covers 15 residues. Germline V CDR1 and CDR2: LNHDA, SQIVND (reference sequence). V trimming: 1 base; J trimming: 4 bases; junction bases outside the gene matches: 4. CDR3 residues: CASSIGQGGNQPQHF. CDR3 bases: TGTGCCAGTAGTATAGGACAGGGAGGAAATCAGCCCCAGCATTTT.

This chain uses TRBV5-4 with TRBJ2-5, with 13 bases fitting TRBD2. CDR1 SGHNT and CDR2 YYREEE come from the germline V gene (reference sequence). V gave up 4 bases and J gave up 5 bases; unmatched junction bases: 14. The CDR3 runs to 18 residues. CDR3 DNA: TGTGCCAGCAGCATAACTAGCGGGAGGGCCCTATACGCGGAGACCCAGTACTTC. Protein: CASSITSGRALYAETQYF.

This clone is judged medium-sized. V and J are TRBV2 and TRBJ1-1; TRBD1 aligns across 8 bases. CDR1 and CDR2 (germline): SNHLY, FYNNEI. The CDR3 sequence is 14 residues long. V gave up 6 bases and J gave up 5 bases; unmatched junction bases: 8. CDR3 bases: TGTGCCAGCAGGAGGACAGGGATTCTAACTGAAGCTTTCTTT. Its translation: CASRRTGILTEAFF. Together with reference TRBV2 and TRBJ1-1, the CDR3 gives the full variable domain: EPEVTQTPSHQVTQMGQEVILRCVPISNHLYFYWYRQILGQKVEFLVSFYNNEISEKSEIFDDQFSVERPDGSNFTLKIRSTKLEDSAMYFCASRRTGILTEAFFGQGTRLTVV.

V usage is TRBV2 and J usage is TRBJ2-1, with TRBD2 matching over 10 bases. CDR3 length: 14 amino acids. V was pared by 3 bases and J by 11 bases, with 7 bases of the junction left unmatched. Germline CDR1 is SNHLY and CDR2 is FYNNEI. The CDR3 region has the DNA TGTGCCAGCAGTGAGGAGGCTAGCGGGAGTAAGCAGTTCTTC. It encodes CASSEEASGSKQFF.

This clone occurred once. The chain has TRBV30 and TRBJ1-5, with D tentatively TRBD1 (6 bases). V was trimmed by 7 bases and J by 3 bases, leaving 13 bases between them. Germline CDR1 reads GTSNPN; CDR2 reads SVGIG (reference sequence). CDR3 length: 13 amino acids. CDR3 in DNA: TGTGCCTCCACCTCAGGGGACAATCAGCCCCAGCATTTT. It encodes CASTSGDNQPQHF.

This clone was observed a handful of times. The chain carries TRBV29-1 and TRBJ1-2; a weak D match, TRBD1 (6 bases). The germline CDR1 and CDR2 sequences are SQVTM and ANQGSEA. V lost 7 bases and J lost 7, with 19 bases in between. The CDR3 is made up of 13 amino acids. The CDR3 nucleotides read TGCAGCGCCTCTGCTCAGGGGTCTCTTGGCTACACCTTC. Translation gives CSASAQGSLGYTF.